This TCR beta chain was recovered during a study of shared clonotypes between healthy human individuals. Study as a whole: The cohort had two women and three men, ages 18 to 49.

CDR3 length equals 13 residues. Trimming took off 9 bases at V and 0 bases at J, with 9 bases between the two ends. Germline CDR1 reads SNHLY; CDR2 reads FYNNEI. All donors were Caucasian adults living in Nashville, Tennessee. This clone was detected only once. Other DNA sequences of this sample code for an identical CDR3. Genomic DNA of each subset was evenly split across several immunoSEQ plates. The sorted-subset replicate PCRs were given about 200 ng DNA, which is about 30,000 T cell genomes. Some clones are missing from TCRdb's copy, which holds only in-frame ones; the method was immunoSEQ multiplex PCR. The sample includes approximately 2.4 million clones, almost 96% of them seen just once.

This TCR came from a man aged 18 to 30 in good health. The chain carries TRBV2 and TRBJ1-5; D ambiguous. Sequencing used naive CD4+ T cells sorted from blood. Subset noted: CD45RA+ positively selected. The CDR3 loop is CASSVDSNQPQHF. Here the CDR3 DNA reads TGTGCCAGTTCAGTGGATAGCAATCAGCCCCAGCATTTT.